These 32 T cell receptor beta chains share one sample of origin, sequenced in a study of regulatory T cells in long-lasting Graves disease. Through Arm-PCR of CDR3 regions and iRepertoire HTBI primers, TCR beta libraries were built. Each CDR3 protein is one row after TCRdb ran MiXCR on the multiplex PCR reads. The sample has 350,000 to 450,000 distinct CDR3 sequences, 10% to 15% seen once. Time point given: newly diagnosed GD, antithyroid drugs for less than 3 months. RNA from PBMCs was the source of the TCR library. This sample also appeared in a second study, on T cells in Graves' hyperthyroidism and ophthalmopathy.

The sample here was peripheral blood mononuclear cells (PBMCs), taken at new diagnosis, from a patient treated with antithyroid drugs. The origin of the receptors is a woman aged 18-29 years with Graves disease.

In its sample, this clonotype was seen many times. The chain links TRBV7-9 to TRBJ2-5; no definite D call. The CDR3 sequence is 16 residues long. The germline V and J ends were trimmed by 5 bases and 3 bases, with 19 bases remaining between them. CDR1 and CDR2 from the germline V gene are SEHNR and FQNEAQ (reference sequence). The CDR3 here is CASSPNQPGVEETQYF. The CDR3 DNA reads as TGTGCCAGCAGCCCTAATCAGCCAGGCGTTGAAGAGACCCAGTACTTC. Complete variable domain (other parts from reference TRBV7-9 and TRBJ2-5): DTGVSQNPRHKITKRGQNVTFRCDPISEHNRLYWYRQTLGQGPEFLTYFQNEAQLEKSRLLSDRFSAERPKGSFSTLEIQRTEQGDSAMYLCASSPNQPGVEETQYFGPGTRLLVL.

This clonotype was found many times. This chain joins TRBV5-1 and TRBJ2-2; 13 bases fit TRBD2. Per the germline V gene, CDR1 is SGHRS and CDR2 is YFSETQ. J lost 0 bases, V lost 3 bases, and 5 bases had no gene match. This CDR3 is built from 18 residues. The CDR3 loop reads CASSSTSGRTANTGELFF. CDR3 nucleotides: TGCGCCAGCAGCTCGACTAGCGGGAGGACCGCGAACACCGGGGAGCTGTTTTTT.

The chain links TRBV7-9 to TRBJ2-7; 7 bases align to TRBD2. The V gene's germline CDR1 is SEHNR and CDR2 FQNEAQ (reference sequence). Losses at the gene ends were 8 bases for V and 3 bases for J; bases not matched to a gene: 16. This CDR3 is 16 amino acids long. The CDR3 coding sequence is TGTGCCAGCGAACTTCGGGGGGTCGCCGGACACTACGAGCAGTACTTC. Protein sequence: CASELRGVAGHYEQYF.

This clonotype was found a few times. V usage is TRBV12-5 and J usage is TRBJ2-7; 7 positions match TRBD1. Germline CDR1 LGHNT, CDR2 FRNRAP. CDR3 length equals 16 residues. V shed 4 bases and J 9 bases; nucleotides not matched to a gene: 18. CDR3 in DNA: TGTGCTAGTGGTTCGGCGACAGGGCCTCGATGTAACGCGCAGTACGTC. Protein sequence: CASGSATGPRCNAQYV.

This clonotype showed up many times. This chain uses TRBV6-1 with TRBJ1-5; a weak D match, TRBD1 (6 bases). The CDR3 is 15 amino acids. V was clipped by 0 bases and J by 4 bases, with 10 bases between them. The germline gives CDR1 MNHNS, CDR2 SASEGT. The CDR3 spells CASSEACQGNQPQHF. The CDR3 DNA is TGTGCCAGCAGTGAAGCCTGCCAGGGGAATCAGCCCCAGCATTTT.

This clonotype was found many times. The rearrangement uses TRBV20-1 and TRBJ1-5; D may be TRBD1 (6 bases). V was clipped by 6 bases and J by 7 bases, with 19 bases between them. There are 14 residues in the CDR3. Germline V lookup: CDR1 DFQATT, CDR2 SNEGSKA (reference sequence). The CDR3 DNA reads as TGCAGTGCCGGGGTGGGGGCCCAACGGCAGCCCCAGCATTTT. It is translated as CSAGVGAQRQPQHF.

V and J are TRBV4-1 and TRBJ1-5, with D hard to call. CDR1 is MGHRA, CDR2 YSYEKL, per germline. The CDR3 sequence is 16 residues long. V shed 1 base and J shed 5 bases, with 15 bases lying between them. CDR3 amino acids: CASSQGTVSLDQPQHF. The CDR3 DNA is TGCGCCAGCAGCCAAGGGACGGTCAGTTTGGATCAGCCCCAGCATTTT.

This clonotype came up a few times. J is TRBJ1-2 and V is TRBV6-5, with 7 positions matching TRBD1. Germline V gives CDR1 MNHEY, CDR2 SVGAGI. The CDR3 sequence is 14 residues long. V gave up 4 bases and J gave up 7 bases; unmatched junction bases: 9. Here the CDR3 reads CASSWKGGSSGYTF. The DNA for the CDR3 is TGTGCCAGCAGTTGGAAAGGGGGCTCCTCTGGCTACACCTTC.

This clonotype was detected many times. The chain combines TRBV28 with TRBJ2-7; D gene uncertain. Germline CDR1 is MDHEN and CDR2 is SYDVKM. V lost 6 bases and J lost 3, with 12 bases in between. The CDR3 sequence is 13 residues long. CDR3 in amino acids: CASRLPQDYEQYF. As DNA, the CDR3 is TGTGCCAGCAGACTCCCCCAGGACTACGAGCAGTACTTC.

The rearrangement links TRBV10-3 to TRBJ2-3; TRBD2 is a possible D gene (5 bases). Trimming took 3 bases from V and 1 from J, leaving 11 bases between them. Germline CDR1 and CDR2: ENHRY and SYGVKD. This CDR3 contains 15 residues. The CDR3 reads CAISDLAEGTDTQYF. For the CDR3, the DNA is TGTGCCATCAGTGATTTGGCGGAGGGCACAGATACGCAGTATTTT.

V gene TRBV5-1 combines with J gene TRBJ2-5; D call uncertain. Trimming removed 4 bases at V and 1 base at J, with 8 bases between. The CDR3 covers 13 residues. Germline CDR1 reads SGHRS; CDR2 reads YFSETQ. The CDR3 sequence is CASSRGSQETQYF. The CDR3 nucleotides are TGCGCCAGCAGCCGTGGGTCCCAAGAGACCCAGTACTTC.

This clonotype was observed at least ten times. This sequence joins TRBV19 and TRBJ1-1, with D possibly matching TRBD1 (5 bases). The CDR3 runs 14 residues. CDR1 is LNHDA and CDR2 is SQIVND in the germline V gene (reference sequence). The V end was cut by 5 bases, the J end by 4 bases, with 14 bases between. The CDR3 is CASSYDSGSTEAFF. CDR3 nucleotide sequence: TGTGCCAGTAGTTACGACAGCGGGTCCACTGAAGCTTTCTTT. The full variable domain, rest sourced from reference TRBV19 and TRBJ1-1, is DGGITQSPKYLFRKEGQNVTLSCEQNLNHDAMYWYRQDPGQGLRLIYYSQIVNDFQKGDIAEGYSVSREKKESFPLTVTSAQKNPTAFYLCASSYDSGSTEAFFGQGTRLTVV.

The sample holds many counts of this clonotype. This chain uses TRBV12-3 or TRBV12-4 with TRBJ2-1, with TRBD2 identical over 9 bases. The CDR3 totals 16 residues. With V trimmed by 6 bases and J by 9 bases, 15 bases remained unmatched. CDR3 sequence reads: CASREGLASKGSEQFF. The CDR3 DNA is TGTGCCAGCAGAGAGGGACTAGCCTCAAAGGGATCTGAGCAGTTCTTC.

This clonotype was seen ten or more times. This CDR3 is CASSLLGSGGVEDTQYF. The CDR3 bases are TGTGCCAGCAGCTTATTGGGTAGCGGGGGGGTGGAAGATACGCAGTATTTT. The chain uses TRBV7-2 and TRBJ2-3; 11 bases map to TRBD2. There are 17 residues in the CDR3. The V gene's germline CDR1 is SGHTA and CDR2 FQGNSA. The trim removed 2 bases at V and 5 bases at J, leaving 9 bases unmatched.

This clonotype occurred many times. The chain carries TRBV20-1 and TRBJ2-5; TRBD2 matches at 16 bases. This CDR3 is 19 amino acids long. V dropped 3 bases and J dropped 3; count of bases not matched to a gene: 13. Germline V CDR1 and CDR2: DFQATT, SNEGSKA (reference sequence). The CDR3 protein is CSASSIGTSGGAVEETQYF. The CDR3 DNA is TGCAGTGCTAGCTCGATCGGGACTAGCGGGGGGGCTGTCGAAGAGACCCAGTACTTC.

The chain combines TRBV6-5 with TRBJ2-3; 9 bases are shared with TRBD2. CDR3 length: 20 residues. Trimming at V came to 4 bases and at J to 0 bases, leaving 17 bases not matched to a gene. CDR1 and CDR2 (germline): MNHEY, SVGAGI. CDR3 nucleotide sequence: TGTGCCAGCAGTTGGTCTAATTCAGGGCGGGGGGGTTCTAGCACAGATACGCAGTATTTT. Its translation is CASSWSNSGRGGSSTDTQYF.

The rearrangement joins TRBV4-1 to TRBJ1-3; TRBD1 might be the D (5 bases). The CDR3 is made up of 15 amino acids. The germline V and J ends were trimmed by 0 bases and 4 bases, with 10 bases remaining between them. CDR1 and CDR2 from the germline V gene are MGHRA and YSYEKL. CDR3 amino acids: CASSQDRVYGNTIYF. CDR3 sequence (DNA): TGCGCCAGCAGCCAAGACAGGGTCTACGGAAACACCATATATTTT.

The chain joins TRBV7-9 to TRBJ2-7, with 8 nucleotides matching TRBD1. The CDR3 length is 15 residues. Germline loops: CDR1 SEHNR, CDR2 FQNEAQ (reference sequence). The J segment lost 2 bases and the V segment lost 0 bases, leaving 3 bases of the junction unmatched. The CDR3 DNA reads TGTGCCAGCAGCTTAGCGCTGGACAGGGCCTACGAGCAGTACTTC. Translation gives CASSLALDRAYEQYF.

The sample holds a few counts of this clonotype. The chain combines TRBV19 with TRBJ2-1; 11 positions agree with TRBD2. V was pared by 4 bases and J by 5 bases, with 4 bases of the junction left unmatched. The CDR3 consists of 15 residues. The germline gives CDR1 LNHDA, CDR2 SQIVND (reference sequence). The CDR3 nucleotides read TGTGCCAGTAGTAAGGGACTAGCGGCCGACAATGAGCAGTTCTTC. Translated, it gives CASSKGLAADNEQFF.

In its sample, this clonotype was seen many times. The rearrangement joins TRBV6-4 to TRBJ1-1; D unclear. Germline V CDR1 and CDR2: MRHNA, SNTAGT. Trimming pared 7 bases from V and 2 bases from J, leaving 17 bases between. The CDR3 is made up of 15 amino acids. The CDR3 nucleotides read TGTGCCAGCACCCAACCGACAAGACTAAACACTGAAGCTTTCTTT. This encodes CASTQPTRLNTEAFF.

The chain has TRBV6-1 and TRBJ1-6; D ambiguous. This CDR3 is 12 amino acids long. Germline assignment: CDR1 MNHNS and CDR2 SASEGT. V was shortened by 5 bases and J by 9 bases, with 8 bases between the two germline ends. CDR3: CASSPAGSPLHF. The CDR3 region has the DNA TGTGCCAGCAGTCCCGCGGGTTCACCCCTCCACTTT.

This clonotype was recorded many times. The rearrangement links TRBV3-1 to TRBJ1-3, with D possibly TRBD1 on 5 matching bases. Germline CDR1 and CDR2: LGHDT and YNNKEL (reference sequence). CDR3 length: 14 residues. Trimming removed 3 bases at V and 4 bases at J, with 10 bases between. DNA of the CDR3: TGTGCCAGCAGCCACCGGGACGGAGGAAACACCATATATTTT. Its protein is CASSHRDGGNTIYF.

CDR3 amino acids: CATSRSLGRGQPQHF. CDR3 sequence (DNA): TGTGCCACCAGCAGAAGCCTAGGTAGGGGCCAGCCCCAGCATTTT. The chain uses TRBV15 and TRBJ1-5; D possibly corresponds to TRBD1 (5 bases). CDR1 and CDR2 from the germline V gene are LNHNV and YYDKDF (reference sequence). V gave up 2 bases and J gave up 7 bases, with 15 bases separating them. The CDR3 length is 15 residues.

Only a few counts were recorded for this clonotype. The chain is built from TRBV4-3 and TRBJ2-1; 12 bases map to TRBD2. The CDR3 is 17 residues long. The germline V gene encodes CDR1 LGHNA and CDR2 YSLEER. Unmatched junction bases numbered 5, after V lost 1 base and J lost 4 bases. CDR3 coding DNA: TGCGCCAGCAGCCAAGCTCAGGGACTAGCGGGTTACAATGAGCAGTTCTTC. Its protein product is CASSQAQGLAGYNEQFF.

This clonotype was seen more than once but under ten times. The chain carries TRBV27 and TRBJ2-1; the D gene could be TRBD1 or TRBD2 (5 bases each). The CDR3 runs to 15 residues. Trimming left V 1 base short and J 8 bases short, with 15 bases between. Germline V gene sequence: CDR1 MNHEY, CDR2 SMNVEV (reference sequence). CDR3: CASSLFETAAYEQFF. The CDR3 coding sequence is TGTGCCAGCAGTTTATTCGAGACAGCGGCCTATGAGCAGTTCTTC.

This clonotype has ten or more counts. V usage is TRBV5-6 and J usage is TRBJ2-6, with unresolved D. The germline CDR1 and CDR2 sequences are SGHDT and YYEEEE. The V gene lost 4 bases and the J gene lost 4 bases, with 9 bases spanning the gap. CDR3 length equals 14 residues. The CDR3 protein is CASSVLWGANVLTF. The CDR3 nucleotides are TGTGCCAGCAGCGTACTCTGGGGGGCCAACGTCCTGACTTTC.

There are many counts of this clonotype. The chain joins TRBV2 to TRBJ2-2, with D perhaps TRBD1 (6 bases). This CDR3 has 14 amino acids. The V end lost 8 bases, the J end lost 7 bases, and 17 bases lay between the germline ends. Germline CDR1 and CDR2: SNHLY and FYNNEI. In nucleotides, the CDR3 is TGTGCCAGCGCCGGGACAAGAAGAAACGGGGAGCTGTTTTTT. Amino acid sequence: CASAGTRRNGELFF. Together with reference TRBV2 and TRBJ2-2, the CDR3 gives the full variable domain: EPEVTQTPSHQVTQMGQEVILRCVPISNHLYFYWYRQILGQKVEFLVSFYNNEISEKSEIFDDQFSVERPDGSNFTLKIRSTKLEDSAMYFCASAGTRRNGELFFGEGSRLTVL.

This clonotype occurred a few times. The rearrangement uses TRBV25-1 and TRBJ1-2; 10 nucleotides line up with TRBD1. This CDR3 region has 14 residues. Per germline, CDR1 MGHDK and CDR2 SYGVNS. With 6 bases clipped from V and 8 bases from J, the junction kept 9 bases outside the gene matches. This chain's CDR3 is CASSVTGTGVGYTF. The CDR3 DNA sequence: TGTGCCAGCAGCGTTACCGGGACAGGGGTCGGCTACACCTTC.

This clonotype was detected ten times or more. J is TRBJ1-2 and V is TRBV4-1; D is perhaps TRBD1 (5 bases). Trimming shortened V by 0 bases and J by 8 bases, and 19 bases separated the two germline ends. The germline gives CDR1 MGHRA, CDR2 YSYEKL. The CDR3 sequence is 16 residues long. This chain's CDR3 is CASSQEGLGSGGGYTF. The CDR3 coding sequence is TGCGCCAGCAGCCAAGAAGGTTTAGGGAGCGGGGGAGGCTACACCTTC.

At least ten counts were recorded for this clonotype. The J gene is TRBJ2-2, the V gene TRBV11-2; 10 bases agree with TRBD2. Trimming removed 1 base from V and 2 bases from J; junction bases left unmatched: 10. The CDR3 is 19 amino acids. CDR1 and CDR2 (germline): SGHAT, FQNNGV. This CDR3 reads CASSLVGNSGGRNTGELFF. CDR3 coding DNA: TGTGCCAGCAGCTTAGTTGGCAATAGCGGGGGGCGAAACACCGGGGAGCTGTTTTTT. The full variable domain, in which reference TRBV11-2 and TRBJ2-2 provide the parts outside the CDR3, is EAGVAQSPRYKIIEKRQSVAFWCNPISGHATLYWYQQILGQGPKLLIQFQNNGVVDDSQLPKDRFSAERLKGVDSTLKIQPAKLEDSAVYLCASSLVGNSGGRNTGELFFGEGSRLTVL.

The rearrangement joins TRBV2 to TRBJ1-5; possibly TRBD1 for D (5 bases). Per the germline V gene, CDR1 is SNHLY and CDR2 is FYNNEI. This CDR3 has 15 amino acids. Trimming removed 5 bases at V and 0 bases at J, with 11 bases between. The DNA for the CDR3 is TGTGCCAGCAGTCCCGGGACGAATAGCAATCAGCCCCAGCATTTT. The encoded protein is CASSPGTNSNQPQHF.

This clonotype showed up many times. This chain links TRBV3-1 with TRBJ2-7; unclear D gene. Germline V CDR1 and CDR2: LGHDT, YNNKEL (reference sequence). Between the trimmed V and J ends, which lost 1 base and 6 bases, there was a span of 16 bases. This CDR3 spans 15 amino acids. The CDR3 sequence is CASSQAETLNCEQYV. The DNA for the CDR3 is TGTGCCAGCAGCCAAGCTGAGACTCTAAATTGCGAGCAGTACGTC.